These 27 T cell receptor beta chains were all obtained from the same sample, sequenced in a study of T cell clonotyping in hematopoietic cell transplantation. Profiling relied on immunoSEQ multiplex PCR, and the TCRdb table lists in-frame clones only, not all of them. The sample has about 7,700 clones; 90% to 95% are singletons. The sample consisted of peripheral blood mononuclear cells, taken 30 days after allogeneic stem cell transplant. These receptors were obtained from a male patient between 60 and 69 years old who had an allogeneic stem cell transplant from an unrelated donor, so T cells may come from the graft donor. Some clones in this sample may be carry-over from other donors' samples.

The CDR3 sequence: CASSWSGLAGREQYF. CDR3 sequence (DNA): TGTGCCAGCAGCTGGAGCGGACTAGCGGGACGGGAGCAGTACTTC. The chain uses TRBV7-2 and TRBJ2-5; TRBD2 matches at 12 bases. Germline CDR1 is SGHTA and CDR2 is FQGNSA. The CDR3 totals 15 residues. Trimming at V came to 4 bases and at J to 11 bases, leaving 11 bases not matched to a gene.

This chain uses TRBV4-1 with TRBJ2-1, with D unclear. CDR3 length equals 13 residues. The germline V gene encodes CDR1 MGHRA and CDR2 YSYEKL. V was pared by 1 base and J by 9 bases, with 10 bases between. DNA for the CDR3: TGCGCCAGCAGCCAAGGAAGCAACGCTGAGCAGTTCTTC. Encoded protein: CASSQGSNAEQFF.

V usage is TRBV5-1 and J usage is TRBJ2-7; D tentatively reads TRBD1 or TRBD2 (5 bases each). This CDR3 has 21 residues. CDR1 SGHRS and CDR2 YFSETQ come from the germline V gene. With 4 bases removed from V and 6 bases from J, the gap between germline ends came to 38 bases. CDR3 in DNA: TGCGCCAGCAGCGGGGGTTCTTGGCCCAGCCACTGGCAAAGGAAGATGTCCGAGCAGTACTTC. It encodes CASSGGSWPSHWQRKMSEQYF.

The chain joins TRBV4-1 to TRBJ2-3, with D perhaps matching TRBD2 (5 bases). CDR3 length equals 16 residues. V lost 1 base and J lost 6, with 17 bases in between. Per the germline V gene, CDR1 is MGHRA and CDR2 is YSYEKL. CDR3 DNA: TGCGCCAGCAGCCAAGCTCTTAGGGCGGGCTTCGATACGCAGTATTTT. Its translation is CASSQALRAGFDTQYF.

In nucleotides, the CDR3 is TGTGCCTGGAGTACGGGACTAGCGCTGGGATCGCCAGAGACCCAGTACTTC. Amino acids: CAWSTGLALGSPETQYF. The rearrangement uses TRBV30 and TRBJ2-5; 10 nucleotides agree with TRBD2. Germline CDR1 reads GTSNPN; CDR2 reads SVGIG (reference sequence). The J segment lost 4 bases and the V segment lost 2 bases, leaving 13 bases of the junction unmatched. The CDR3 consists of 17 residues.

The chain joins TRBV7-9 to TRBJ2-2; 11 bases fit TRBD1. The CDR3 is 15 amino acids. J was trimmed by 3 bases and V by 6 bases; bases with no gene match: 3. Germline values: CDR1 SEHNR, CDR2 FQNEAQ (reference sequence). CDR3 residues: CASRRDRGYTGELFF. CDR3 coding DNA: TGTGCCAGCAGACGGGACAGGGGGTACACCGGGGAGCTGTTTTTT.

In nucleotides, the CDR3 is TGTGCCAGCAGCTTAGGCGGGAGAGAAACCGGGGAGCTGTTTTTT. Its protein is CASSLGGRETGELFF. V usage is TRBV7-3 and J usage is TRBJ2-2; 7 nucleotides agree with TRBD2. The germline CDR1 and CDR2 sequences are SGHTA and FQGTGA. CDR3 length: 15 residues. V dropped 2 bases and J dropped 5; count of bases not matched to a gene: 5.

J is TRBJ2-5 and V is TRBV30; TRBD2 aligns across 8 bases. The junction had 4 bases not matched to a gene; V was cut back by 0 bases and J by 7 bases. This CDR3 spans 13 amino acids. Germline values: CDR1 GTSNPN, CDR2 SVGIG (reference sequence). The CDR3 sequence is CAWSVAGEGTQYF. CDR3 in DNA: TGTGCCTGGAGTGTAGCGGGAGAGGGGACCCAGTACTTC.

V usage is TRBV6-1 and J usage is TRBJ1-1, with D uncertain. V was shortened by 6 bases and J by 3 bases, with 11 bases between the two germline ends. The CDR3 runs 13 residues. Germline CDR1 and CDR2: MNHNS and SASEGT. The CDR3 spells CASRLVGDTEAFF. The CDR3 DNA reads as TGTGCCAGCAGACTCGTCGGGGACACTGAAGCTTTCTTT.

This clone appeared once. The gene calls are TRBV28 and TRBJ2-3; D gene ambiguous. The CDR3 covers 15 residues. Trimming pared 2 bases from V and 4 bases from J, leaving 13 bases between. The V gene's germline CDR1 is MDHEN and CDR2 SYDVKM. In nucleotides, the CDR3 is TGTGCCAGCAGTTTACAGGCCTCCTGGCCAGATACGCAGTATTTT. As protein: CASSLQASWPDTQYF.

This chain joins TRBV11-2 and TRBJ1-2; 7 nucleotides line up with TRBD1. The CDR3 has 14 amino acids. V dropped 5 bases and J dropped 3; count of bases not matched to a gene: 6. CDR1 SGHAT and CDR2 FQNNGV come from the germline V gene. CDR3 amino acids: CASSLTGDYYGYTF. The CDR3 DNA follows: TGTGCCAGCAGCCTAACAGGGGATTACTATGGCTACACCTTC.

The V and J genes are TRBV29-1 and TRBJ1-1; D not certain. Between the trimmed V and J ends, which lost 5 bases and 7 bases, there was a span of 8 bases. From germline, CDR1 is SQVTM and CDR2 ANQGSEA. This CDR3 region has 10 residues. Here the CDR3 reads CSVSGHEAFF. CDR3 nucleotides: TGCAGCGTTTCCGGGCATGAAGCTTTCTTT.

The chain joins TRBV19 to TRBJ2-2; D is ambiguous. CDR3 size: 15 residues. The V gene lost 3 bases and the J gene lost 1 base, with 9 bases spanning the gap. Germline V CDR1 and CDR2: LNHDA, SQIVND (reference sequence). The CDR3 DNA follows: TGTGCCAGTAGTATCCCACGGAGGAACACCGGGGAGCTGTTTTTT. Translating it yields CASSIPRRNTGELFF. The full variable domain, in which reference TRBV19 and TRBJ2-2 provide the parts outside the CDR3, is DGGITQSPKYLFRKEGQNVTLSCEQNLNHDAMYWYRQDPGQGLRLIYYSQIVNDFQKGDIAEGYSVSREKKESFPLTVTSAQKNPTAFYLCASSIPRRNTGELFFGEGSRLTVL.

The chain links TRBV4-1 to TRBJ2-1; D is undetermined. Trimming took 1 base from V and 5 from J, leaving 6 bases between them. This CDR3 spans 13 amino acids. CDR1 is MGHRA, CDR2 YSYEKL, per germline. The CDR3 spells CASSQAYNNEQFF. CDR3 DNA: TGCGCCAGCAGCCAAGCGTACAACAATGAGCAGTTCTTC.

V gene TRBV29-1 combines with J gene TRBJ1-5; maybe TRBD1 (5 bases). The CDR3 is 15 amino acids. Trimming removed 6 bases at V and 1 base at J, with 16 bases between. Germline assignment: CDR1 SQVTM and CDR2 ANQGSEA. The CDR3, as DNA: TGCAGCGTAGGAGGGGTTGGGGAAAGCAATCAGCCCCAGCATTTT. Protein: CSVGGVGESNQPQHF.

The CDR3 sequence: CASSPQTNTEAFF. CDR3 in DNA: TGTGCCAGCTCACCACAGACGAACACTGAAGCTTTCTTT. The V and J genes are TRBV18 and TRBJ1-1; D uncertain. The germline V gene has CDR1 KGHSH and CDR2 LQKENI. The CDR3 consists of 13 residues. The ends were cut back, 1 base at V and 1 base at J, with 4 bases in the middle.

The CDR3 coding sequence is TGTGCCAGCAGCGTCGTAGGCTTCCTCTCTGGAAACACCATATATTTT. It specifies CASSVVGFLSGNTIYF. The chain couples TRBV9 to TRBJ1-3; D is unresolved. In germline, CDR1 is SGDLS, CDR2 YYNGEE. This CDR3 has 16 amino acids. The V end lost 2 bases, the J end lost 0 bases, and 12 bases lay between the germline ends.

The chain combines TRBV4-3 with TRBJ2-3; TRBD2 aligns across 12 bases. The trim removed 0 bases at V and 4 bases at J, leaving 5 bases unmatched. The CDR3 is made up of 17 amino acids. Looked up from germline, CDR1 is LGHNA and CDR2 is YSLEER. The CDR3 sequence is CASSQDTGLAGSDTQYF. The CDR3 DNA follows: TGCGCCAGCAGCCAAGATACGGGACTAGCGGGTTCAGATACGCAGTATTTT.

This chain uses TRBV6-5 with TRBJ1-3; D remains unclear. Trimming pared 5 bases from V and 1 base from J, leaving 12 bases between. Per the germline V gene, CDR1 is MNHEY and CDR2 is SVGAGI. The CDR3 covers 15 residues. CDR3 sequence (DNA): TGTGCCAGCAGTCCTGACTACAGATCTGGAAACACCATATATTTT. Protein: CASSPDYRSGNTIYF.

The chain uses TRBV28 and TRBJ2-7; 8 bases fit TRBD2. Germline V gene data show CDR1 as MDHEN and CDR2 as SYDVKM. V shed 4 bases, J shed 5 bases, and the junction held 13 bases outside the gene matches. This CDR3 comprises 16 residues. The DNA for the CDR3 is TGTGCCAGCAGTTCCCGGGGAGCGGGAGCAAGAGACGAGCAGTACTTC. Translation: CASSSRGAGARDEQYF. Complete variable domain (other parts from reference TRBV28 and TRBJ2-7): DVKVTQSSRYLVKRTGEKVFLECVQDMDHENMFWYRQDPGLGLRLIYFSYDVKMKEKGDIPEGYSVSREKKERFSLILESASTNQTSMYLCASSSRGAGARDEQYFGPGTRLTVT.

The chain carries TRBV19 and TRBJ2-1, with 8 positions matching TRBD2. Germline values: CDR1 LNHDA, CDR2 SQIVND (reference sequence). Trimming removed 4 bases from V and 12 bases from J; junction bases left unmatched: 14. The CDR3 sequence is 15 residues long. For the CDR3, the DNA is TGTGCCAGTAGTACCTGGGCCGGGAGGGCCGTGGTGCAGTTCTTC. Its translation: CASSTWAGRAVVQFF.

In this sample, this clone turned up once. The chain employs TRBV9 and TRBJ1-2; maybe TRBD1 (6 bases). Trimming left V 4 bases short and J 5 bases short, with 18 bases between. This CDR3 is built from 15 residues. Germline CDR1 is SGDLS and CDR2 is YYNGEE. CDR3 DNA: TGTGCCAGCAGCCCCGAGGGGGTAGCGATATATGGCTACACCTTC. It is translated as CASSPEGVAIYGYTF.

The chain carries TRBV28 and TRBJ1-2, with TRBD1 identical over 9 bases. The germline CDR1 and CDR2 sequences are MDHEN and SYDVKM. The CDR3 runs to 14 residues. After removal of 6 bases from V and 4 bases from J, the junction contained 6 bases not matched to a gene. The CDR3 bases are TGTGCCAGCAGGCCACCGGGACAGGGCTATGGCTACACCTTC. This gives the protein CASRPPGQGYGYTF.

This CDR3 is CASSGSRSQPQHF. The CDR3 DNA follows: TGTGCCAGCAGTGGAAGCCGCAGTCAGCCCCAGCATTTT. V and J are TRBV6-1 and TRBJ1-5; D is unclear. The CDR3 covers 13 residues. V was clipped by 4 bases and J by 6 bases, with 10 bases between them. CDR1 and CDR2 from the germline V gene are MNHNS and SASEGT.

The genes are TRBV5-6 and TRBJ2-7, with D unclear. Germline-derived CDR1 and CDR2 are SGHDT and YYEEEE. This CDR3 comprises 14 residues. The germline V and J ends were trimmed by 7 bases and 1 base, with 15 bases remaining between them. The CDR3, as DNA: TGTGCCAGCGCATTCAGTTACAGTTCCTACGAGCAGTACTTC. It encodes CASAFSYSSYEQYF.

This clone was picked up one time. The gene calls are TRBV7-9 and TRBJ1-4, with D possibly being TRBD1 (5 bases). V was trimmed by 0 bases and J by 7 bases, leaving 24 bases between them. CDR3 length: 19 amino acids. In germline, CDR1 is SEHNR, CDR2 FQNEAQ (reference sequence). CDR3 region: CASSLAILTSGPRGEKLFF. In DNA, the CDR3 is TGTGCCAGCAGCTTAGCCATACTCACCTCAGGCCCTAGGGGTGAAAAACTGTTTTTT.

The CDR3 nucleotides are TGTGCCAGTAGTACGACTGCGGGAAGTGAAAAACTGTTTTTT. It encodes CASSTTAGSEKLFF. This chain uses TRBV19 with TRBJ1-4; no clear D gene. The CDR3 loop spans 14 amino acids. Trimming took off 4 bases at V and 7 bases at J, with 13 bases between the two ends. Germline CDR1 LNHDA, CDR2 SQIVND (reference sequence).